The 20 T cell receptor beta chains in this list originate from one sample, sequenced in a study of blood T cell repertoires in COVID-19. Some clones are missing from TCRdb's copy, which holds only in-frame ones; the method was immunoSEQ multiplex PCR. This table holds roughly 190,000 clones, roughly nine tenths found once. The sequenced material came from peripheral blood. All receptors come from a woman aged 55-75 years with COVID-19, enrolled during active disease.

The chain has TRBV15 and TRBJ2-7; D may be TRBD2 (6 bases). Per the germline V gene, CDR1 is LNHNV and CDR2 is YYDKDF (reference sequence). V lost 3 bases, J lost 3 bases, and 15 bases lay in between. CDR3 size: 15 residues. CDR3 sequence (DNA): TGTGCCACCAGCAGCGGACGGGGGTTTTTCTACGAGCAGTACTTC. Its protein is CATSSGRGFFYEQYF.

The rearrangement links TRBV24-1 to TRBJ1-1; D remains ambiguous. Germline V gene data show CDR1 as KGHDR and CDR2 as SFDVKD. V was cut by 2 bases and J by 4 bases, with 4 bases left in between. The CDR3 contains 12 residues. The CDR3 region is CATSDYGTEAFF. The CDR3 nucleotides are TGTGCCACCAGTGATTACGGCACTGAAGCTTTCTTT.

The J gene is TRBJ2-5, the V gene TRBV3-1 (or the pseudogene TRBV3-2); tentatively, D is TRBD1 (6 bases). Germline CDR1 LGHDT, CDR2 YNNKEL (reference sequence). V was pared by 0 bases and J by 5 bases, with 10 bases between. The CDR3 contains 14 residues. The CDR3 here is CASSQEGRGETQYF. The CDR3 bases are TGTGCCAGCAGCCAAGAGGGAAGGGGGGAGACCCAGTACTTC.

This rearrangement joins TRBV19 to TRBJ2-3, with 10 bases lining up with TRBD2. Per the germline V gene, CDR1 is LNHDA and CDR2 is SQIVND (reference sequence). This CDR3 is 17 amino acids long. Unmatched junction bases numbered 4, after V lost 1 base and J lost 0 bases. CDR3 DNA sequence: TGTGCCAGTAGTATAGGGACTAGCGGACCTAGCACAGATACGCAGTATTTT. Translating gives CASSIGTSGPSTDTQYF. The entire variable domain, with the rest obtained from reference TRBV19 and TRBJ2-3, is as follows: DGGITQSPKYLFRKEGQNVTLSCEQNLNHDAMYWYRQDPGQGLRLIYYSQIVNDFQKGDIAEGYSVSREKKESFPLTVTSAQKNPTAFYLCASSIGTSGPSTDTQYFGPGTRLTVL.

V is TRBV7-9 and J is TRBJ2-7; D gene ambiguous. The V and J ends lost 2 bases and 3 bases respectively, with 11 bases between them. CDR3 size: 14 residues. Germline V gene data show CDR1 as SEHNR and CDR2 as FQNEAQ (reference sequence). The CDR3 region has the DNA TGTGCCAGCAGCTTAAACATCCACCTCTACGAGCAGTACTTC. Its translation: CASSLNIHLYEQYF.

The chain carries TRBV5-1 and TRBJ2-6; 7 bases match TRBD1. V lost 4 bases, J lost 0 bases, and 7 bases stayed unmatched. The germline V gene has CDR1 SGHRS and CDR2 YFSETQ. CDR3 size: 17 residues. CDR3 sequence: CASSRGQVLSGANVLTF. CDR3 DNA: TGCGCCAGCAGCCGAGGACAGGTCCTCTCTGGGGCCAACGTCCTGACTTTC.

The chain links TRBV30 to TRBJ1-1; D gene ambiguous. This CDR3 spans 14 amino acids. Germline CDR1 is GTSNPN and CDR2 is SVGIG (reference sequence). Deletions cut 0 bases from V and 3 bases from J, with 11 bases between. CDR3 residues: CAWSVRVGDTEAFF. CDR3 sequence (DNA): TGTGCCTGGAGTGTCCGAGTTGGAGACACTGAAGCTTTCTTT. Supplemented by reference TRBV30 and TRBJ1-1, the full variable domain reads SQTIHQWPATLVQPVGSPLSLECTVEGTSNPNLYWYRQAAGRGLQLLFYSVGIGQISSEVPQNLSASRPQDRQFILSSKKLLLSDSGFYLCAWSVRVGDTEAFFGQGTRLTVV.

The chain joins TRBV11-2 to TRBJ2-2, with 7 bases lining up with TRBD1. The CDR3 is 17 residues long. V lost 0 bases, J lost 3 bases, and 7 bases stayed unmatched. The germline V gene has CDR1 SGHAT and CDR2 FQNNGV. CDR3 DNA sequence: TGTGCCAGCAGCTTAGATTATGCAGGGGGAGACACCGGGGAGCTGTTTTTT. This codes for CASSLDYAGGDTGELFF.

The V and J genes are TRBV10-3 and TRBJ2-2, with 7 positions matching TRBD2. J gave up 2 bases and V 6 bases, and 3 bases lay outside the gene matches. The germline gives CDR1 ENHRY, CDR2 SYGVKD. CDR3 size: 14 residues. The CDR3 nucleotides are TGTGCCATCAGGAGCGGGGATAACACCGGGGAGCTGTTTTTT. Its translation: CAIRSGDNTGELFF.

This chain joins TRBV3-1 (or the pseudogene TRBV3-2) and TRBJ2-7; tentative D call: TRBD2 (6 bases). Germline V lookup: CDR1 LGHDT, CDR2 YNNKEL (reference sequence). V lost 4 bases, J lost 5 bases, and 21 bases lay in between. The CDR3 runs 16 residues. The CDR3 here is CASSPFGTLSNNEQYF. In DNA, the CDR3 is TGTGCCAGCAGCCCATTCGGGACTCTAAGTAACAACGAGCAGTACTTC.

This chain uses TRBV5-1 with TRBJ1-4; 9 positions agree with TRBD1. With 4 bases clipped from V and 0 bases from J, the junction kept 4 bases outside the gene matches. CDR3 length: 16 residues. Germline CDR1 is SGHRS and CDR2 is YFSETQ. CDR3 sequence reads: CASSLQGATTNEKLFF. As DNA, the CDR3 is TGCGCCAGCAGCCTACAGGGGGCCACAACTAATGAAAAACTGTTTTTT.

A single count supports this clone. V and J are TRBV24-1 and TRBJ2-2, with 8 bases fitting TRBD2. J gave up 1 base and V 4 bases, and 7 bases lay outside the gene matches. Germline values: CDR1 KGHDR, CDR2 SFDVKD. The CDR3 sequence is 17 residues long. The CDR3 DNA sequence: TGTGCCACCAGTGACCGGGGGGGAGAGGGGAACACCGGGGAGCTGTTTTTT. Translation gives CATSDRGGEGNTGELFF.

The V gene is TRBV7-2, the J gene TRBJ2-1; D is possibly TRBD2 (6 bases). V lost 4 bases and J 9 bases, leaving 19 bases between the germline ends. CDR1 and CDR2 from the germline V gene are SGHTA and FQGNSA. CDR3 length: 15 residues. This CDR3 is CASSSPGVVLSEQFF. The CDR3, as DNA: TGTGCCAGCAGCTCTCCGGGAGTGGTCCTCTCTGAGCAGTTCTTC.

The rearrangement uses TRBV6-2 or TRBV6-3 and TRBJ1-2; TRBD1 matches 8 bases. Germline CDR1 reads MNHEY; CDR2 reads SVGEGT. The CDR3 is made up of 15 amino acids. V trimming: 6 bases; J trimming: 1 base; junction bases outside the gene matches: 7. In nucleotides, the CDR3 is TGTGCCAGCAGGCCTGGACAGGGCCTTAACTATGGCTACACCTTC. Translating it yields CASRPGQGLNYGYTF.

The J gene is TRBJ2-2, the V gene TRBV19, with 8 positions matching TRBD2. CDR1 and CDR2 (germline): LNHDA, SQIVND (reference sequence). The CDR3 covers 17 residues. Germline trimming cut 7 bases from V and 7 bases from J; bases unmatched to any gene: 17. In DNA, the CDR3 is TGTGCCAGTACCGCCACATCACAGCGGGAGCTGGGCGGGGAGCTGTTTTTT. Amino acid sequence: CASTATSQRELGGELFF.

The chain combines TRBV10-3 with TRBJ1-2; a weak D match, TRBD1 (5 bases). This CDR3 has 15 residues. CDR1 and CDR2 from the germline V gene are ENHRY and SYGVKD. V dropped 6 bases and J dropped 5 bases, with 19 bases sitting between them. The CDR3 protein is CAISPGAGRQYGYTF. The DNA of the CDR3 is TGTGCCATCAGCCCCGGGGCAGGGAGGCAGTATGGCTACACCTTC.

The chain uses TRBV27 and TRBJ1-5; unclear D gene. Trimming cost V 4 bases and J 2 bases, with 9 bases left between them. Per germline, CDR1 MNHEY and CDR2 SMNVEV (reference sequence). The CDR3 runs 14 residues. CDR3 sequence (DNA): TGTGCCAGCAGTTCAGGTATTGGCAATCAGCCCCAGCATTTT. It translates to CASSSGIGNQPQHF.

V gene TRBV5-4 combines with J gene TRBJ2-7, with D uncertain. Trimming left V 0 bases short and J 3 bases short, with 4 bases between. This CDR3 spans 12 amino acids. CDR1 is SGHNT, CDR2 YYREEE, per germline (reference sequence). This CDR3 reads CASSLDHYEQYF. CDR3 coding DNA: TGTGCCAGCAGCTTGGATCACTACGAGCAGTACTTC.

The CDR3 coding sequence is TGCACCAGCAGCCAAGATGAGATAGCGGGAGTAACCGATGAGCAGTTCTTC. Translation gives CTSSQDEIAGVTDEQFF. This chain links TRBV1 with TRBJ2-1; the table's TRBD2 call for D was not verified on the DNA. TRBV1 is classified as a pseudogene. CDR3 size: 17 residues.

The chain couples TRBV9 to TRBJ2-7, with TRBD2 as a possible D gene (6 bases). The germline V gene has CDR1 SGDLS and CDR2 YYNGEE. V was cut by 3 bases and J by 0 bases, with 10 bases left in between. This CDR3 is 14 amino acids long. The chain's CDR3 is CASSGSGNSYEQYF. In DNA, the CDR3 is TGTGCCAGCAGCGGTAGCGGAAACTCCTACGAGCAGTACTTC. The entire variable domain, with the rest obtained from reference TRBV9 and TRBJ2-7, is as follows: DSGVTQTPKHLITATGQRVTLRCSPRSGDLSVYWYQQSLDQGLQFLIQYYNGEERAKGNILERFSAQQFPDLHSELNLSSLELGDSALYFCASSGSGNSYEQYFGPGTRLTVT.